These 21 T cell receptor beta chains originate from one sample sequenced in a study of identical twins (TCRdb year 2016). Receptors were amplified or captured by 5' RACE. The sequencing machine was an Illumina HiSeq 2000. TCRdb cleaned the public reads at Q25 with fastp, built clones with MiXCR and kept in-frame beta chains. When rows share a CDR3 protein, they turn into one entry using the most common DNA and genes. The sample table contains about 530,000 distinct CDR3 sequences; only one count was recorded for 20% to 25% of them. Clones ranked in the top ten supply approximately 0.49% of the sample. These data also formed part of another study, on yellow fever vaccine responses in identical twins.

What was sequenced was CD4+ T cells sorted from blood. The receptors originated from a woman under 30 in good health.

This clonotype appeared a few times. The J gene is TRBJ2-1, the V gene TRBV2, with a possible D match to TRBD1 (5 bases). CDR3 length: 14 amino acids. V gave up 3 bases and J gave up 6 bases, with 12 bases separating them. The germline V gene has CDR1 SNHLY and CDR2 FYNNEI. The CDR3 DNA reads as TGTGCCAGCAGTGACCCCAGGGCCCGCAATGAGCAGTTCTTC. It specifies CASSDPRARNEQFF. The whole variable domain, remainder taken from reference TRBV2 and TRBJ2-1, is EPEVTQTPSHQVTQMGQEVILRCVPISNHLYFYWYRQILGQKVEFLVSFYNNEISEKSEIFDDQFSVERPDGSNFTLKIRSTKLEDSAMYFCASSDPRARNEQFFGPGTRLTVL.

The table lists this clonotype with a few counts. V is TRBV6-1 and J is TRBJ2-1, with 7 bases matching TRBD2. V trimming: 10 bases; J trimming: 0 bases; junction bases outside the gene matches: 9. The CDR3 sequence is 15 residues long. The germline gives CDR1 MNHNS, CDR2 SASEGT. The CDR3 DNA reads as TGTGCCAACTCGCGGGAGCCAGTCTCCTACAATGAGCAGTTCTTC. This encodes CANSREPVSYNEQFF.

In this sample, this clonotype turned up many times. V is TRBV12-3 or TRBV12-4 and J is TRBJ2-3, with 7 positions matching TRBD2. CDR3 size: 15 residues. Unmatched junction bases numbered 4, after V lost 3 bases and J lost 1 base. In DNA form, the CDR3 reads TGTGCCAGCAGTTTGAGGCTAGCGGGCACAGATACGCAGTATTTT. It specifies CASSLRLAGTDTQYF.

The table lists this clonotype with a few counts. V usage is TRBV20-1 and J usage is TRBJ2-3; 11 bases are a match to TRBD2. CDR1 is DFQATT and CDR2 is SNEGSKA in the germline V gene (reference sequence). The CDR3 runs to 15 residues. V was clipped by 0 bases and J by 6 bases; unmatched bases: 5. The CDR3 DNA sequence: TGCAGTGCTAGAGAGTTGGTAGCGGGGGGGGATACGCAGTATTTT. Protein product: CSARELVAGGDTQYF.

This sequence joins TRBV6-1 and TRBJ1-1; D uncertain. Germline V gives CDR1 MNHNS, CDR2 SASEGT. Trimming removed 6 bases at V and 0 bases at J, with 11 bases between. CDR3 length: 14 residues. The CDR3 sequence is CASRITILNTEAFF. As DNA, the CDR3 is TGTGCCAGCAGAATCACAATACTGAACACTGAAGCTTTCTTT.

V gene TRBV3-1 combines with J gene TRBJ1-3, with D tentatively TRBD1 (6 bases). This CDR3 has 14 residues. Between the trimmed V and J ends, which lost 4 bases and 5 bases, there was a span of 12 bases. Germline CDR1 and CDR2: LGHDT and YNNKEL (reference sequence). The CDR3: CASSPTGGRNTIYF. The CDR3 bases are TGTGCCAGCAGCCCGACAGGCGGCCGAAACACCATATATTTT.

This clonotype was detected only a few times. This chain links TRBV4-1 with TRBJ2-3, with 10 bases identical to TRBD2. CDR1 is MGHRA, CDR2 YSYEKL, per germline. CDR3 length: 16 amino acids. Germline trimming cut 4 bases from V and 0 bases from J; bases unmatched to any gene: 4. The CDR3 DNA is TGCGCCAGCAGCCCCCTAGCGGGGGTTAGCACAGATACGCAGTATTTT. Its protein is CASSPLAGVSTDTQYF.

This clonotype occurred a few times. The chain employs TRBV19 and TRBJ2-3; 10 positions agree with TRBD1. Germline loops: CDR1 LNHDA, CDR2 SQIVND (reference sequence). V lost 6 bases and J lost 7; bases outside the gene matches: 7. The CDR3 sequence is 14 residues long. The CDR3 loop reads CASSDRGRGNTQYF. The CDR3 DNA follows: TGTGCCAGTAGCGACAGGGGGCGAGGAAATACGCAGTATTTT.

This clonotype occurred a few times. The chain carries TRBV28 and TRBJ2-7; 7 bases match TRBD2. Unmatched junction bases numbered 6, after V lost 4 bases and J lost 9 bases. Per the germline V gene, CDR1 is MDHEN and CDR2 is SYDVKM. CDR3 size: 12 residues. CDR3 DNA sequence: TGTGCCAGCAGTTCCCCGGGGGGATGGCAGTACTTC. Its protein is CASSSPGGWQYF.

The sample holds a few counts of this clonotype. This chain joins TRBV18 and TRBJ1-2; D gene ambiguous. The CDR3 is made up of 13 amino acids. V was pared by 4 bases and J by 6 bases, with 12 bases between. Germline CDR1 and CDR2: KGHSH and LQKENI. CDR3 protein: CASSLQALDGYTF. The DNA for the CDR3 is TGTGCCAGCTCACTCCAAGCCCTTGATGGCTACACCTTC. Filled out from reference TRBV18 and TRBJ1-2, the complete variable domain reads NAGVMQNPRHLVRRRGQEARLRCSPMKGHSHVYWYRQLPEEGLKFMVYLQKENIIDESGMPKERFSAEFPKEGPSILRIQQVVRGDSAAYFCASSLQALDGYTFGSGTRLTVV.

The V gene is TRBV4-1, the J gene TRBJ2-5; D gene uncertain. V shed 1 base and J shed 1 base, with 10 bases lying between them. The CDR3 has 15 amino acids. Germline CDR1 and CDR2: MGHRA and YSYEKL. In nucleotides, the CDR3 is TGCGCCAGCAGCCAAGTCATAAGTCTCCAAGAGACCCAGTACTTC. Encoded protein: CASSQVISLQETQYF.

This clonotype has a handful of counts. The chain carries TRBV6-5 and TRBJ2-1; 14 bases match TRBD2. This CDR3 comprises 16 residues. The germline gives CDR1 MNHEY, CDR2 SVGAGI. V dropped 0 bases and J dropped 8; count of bases not matched to a gene: 3. This CDR3 reads CASSYSGLAGVDEQFF. In DNA, the CDR3 is TGTGCCAGCAGTTACTCGGGACTAGCGGGAGTCGATGAGCAGTTCTTC.

This clonotype was seen only a few times. This chain links TRBV7-8 with TRBJ2-3, with 7 bases matching TRBD2. Trimming cost V 5 bases and J 6 bases; bases outside gene matches: 11. The germline V gene has CDR1 SGHVS and CDR2 FQNEAQ. The CDR3 runs to 15 residues. The CDR3 loop reads CASSRGFGRTDTQYF. CDR3 sequence (DNA): TGTGCCAGCAGCCGGGGGTTCGGGAGGACTGATACGCAGTATTTT.

The rearrangement joins TRBV5-1 to TRBJ2-7; perhaps TRBD2 as D (6 bases). Germline assignment: CDR1 SGHRS and CDR2 YFSETQ. The length of the CDR3 is 16 residues. Trimming pared 0 bases from V and 4 bases from J, leaving 17 bases between. The chain's CDR3 is CASSLGSSGTPYEQYF. CDR3 nucleotide sequence: TGCGCCAGCAGCTTGGGATCGTCCGGGACTCCTTACGAGCAGTACTTC.

This clonotype came up many times. The chain is built from TRBV28 and TRBJ2-3; no reliable D call. The CDR3 is made up of 16 amino acids. Germline V lookup: CDR1 MDHEN, CDR2 SYDVKM. The germline V and J ends were trimmed by 5 bases and 0 bases, with 15 bases remaining between them. CDR3 bases: TGTGCCAGCAGTAAACACCCCTATTCCAGCACAGATACGCAGTATTTT. Translation: CASSKHPYSSTDTQYF.

This clonotype was seen ten or more times. This chain links TRBV12-3 or TRBV12-4 with TRBJ2-3; the D is unclear. Trimming stripped 3 bases from V and 2 bases from J, with 6 bases between. The CDR3 runs to 13 residues. This CDR3 is CASSFTHTDTQYF. The CDR3 DNA follows: TGTGCCAGCAGTTTCACCCACACAGATACGCAGTATTTT.

This clonotype occurred a few times. The V and J genes are TRBV12-3 or TRBV12-4 and TRBJ2-3; 10 bases line up with TRBD2. The CDR3 loop spans 16 amino acids. Unmatched junction bases numbered 3, after V lost 1 base and J lost 2 bases. DNA of the CDR3: TGTGCCAGCAGTTTAGGACTAGCGGGCTACACAGATACGCAGTATTTT. Its translation is CASSLGLAGYTDTQYF.

This chain uses TRBV20-1 with TRBJ1-3; D unclear. V dropped 5 bases and J dropped 4 bases, with 15 bases sitting between them. Germline loops: CDR1 DFQATT, CDR2 SNEGSKA (reference sequence). The CDR3 covers 14 residues. CDR3 loop: CSAYRVAGGNTIYF. In nucleotides, the CDR3 is TGCAGTGCTTACAGAGTTGCTGGCGGAAACACCATATATTTT.

Only one count was recorded for this clonotype. The V gene is TRBV5-1, the J gene TRBJ1-1; possibly TRBD1 for D (6 bases). The CDR3 has 13 residues. Germline V gene data show CDR1 as SGHRS and CDR2 as YFSETQ. Trimming took off 0 bases at V and 11 bases at J, with 14 bases between the two ends. The CDR3 loop reads CASSLGALRGAFF. Here the CDR3 DNA reads TGCGCCAGCAGCTTGGGTGCGTTGAGGGGGGCTTTCTTT.

CDR3 in DNA: TGTGCCAGCAGGGCCGCAAGCGGGAGCCCCTACGAGCAGTACTTC. Its translation is CASRAASGSPYEQYF. The gene calls are TRBV28 and TRBJ2-7; TRBD2 matches at 8 bases. V lost 6 bases to trimming and J lost 2 bases; unmatched junction nucleotides: 9. Germline lookup yields CDR1 MDHEN and CDR2 SYDVKM. The CDR3 is 15 residues long.

This rearrangement joins TRBV5-1 to TRBJ2-5, with D maybe TRBD2 (6 bases). From germline, CDR1 is SGHRS and CDR2 YFSETQ. The CDR3 is made up of 15 amino acids. Trimming pared 0 bases from V and 7 bases from J, leaving 16 bases between. This chain's CDR3 is CASSLAGTPEGTQYF. Written as DNA, the CDR3 is TGCGCCAGCAGCTTGGCCGGGACTCCCGAAGGGACCCAGTACTTC.